This TCR beta chain was captured in a study of T cell clonotyping in hematopoietic cell transplantation. Profiling relied on immunoSEQ multiplex PCR, and the TCRdb table lists in-frame clones only, not all of them. Of 10,000 to 15,000 clones in the sample, approximately 67% are singletons; the top ten hold about 15%. Regarding the study as a whole: Higher Inverse Simpson Index values in graft donor and pretransplant recipient predicted broader posttransplant TCR diversity. After transplant, recipient diversity fell while pathologically expanded clonotypes grew through day 180. Few recipient clonotypes overlapped donors; over 97% were de novo at given depth.

A remark on this clone: Its antigen remains unidentified.

This CDR3 comprises 13 residues. From germline, CDR1 is LGHNA and CDR2 YSLEER. Trimming left V 0 bases short and J 6 bases short, with 9 bases between. The chain uses TRBV4-3 and TRBJ2-7, with unresolved D. The sequencing used peripheral blood mononuclear cells, collected 180 days after allogeneic stem cell transplant. This clonotype originated in a male patient between 55 and 70 years old who had an allogeneic stem cell transplant from an unrelated donor, so the T cells may come from the graft donor. Some clones in this sample may be carry-over from other donors' samples. Here the CDR3 DNA reads TGCGCCAGCAGCCAAGATATCTTTCGCGAGCAGTACTTC. Translating it yields CASSQDIFREQYF.